This T cell receptor (beta chain) is drawn from a study of T cell repertoires in cytomegalovirus infection. Study-wide results and caveats: Of the TCR beta families, the public ones yielded a cumulative frequency that identified carriers of CMV plus the relevant HLA.

The germline V gene encodes CDR1 SGDLS and CDR2 YYNGEE. The CDR3 length is 12 residues. Between the trimmed V and J ends, which lost 0 bases and 8 bases, there was a span of 5 bases. With regard to this clonotype: Its target is not known.

MiXCR, run by TCRdb on the reads, gives a single entry per CDR3 protein. This repertoire shows fewer than 900,000 distinct CDR3 sequences, 29% found once; its top ten account for roughly 14%. Sample: cultured CD8+ T cells from PBMCs, taken from culture after CMV antigen stimulation. V gene TRBV9 combines with J gene TRBJ2-2, with D uncertain. The sequence derives from a human donor in good health (CMV status not recorded). Some clones in this sample may be carry-over from other donors' samples. DNA for the CDR3: TGTGCCAGCAGCGTAGGCCCGGGGGAGCTGTTTTTT. This translates into CASSVGPGELFF. The whole variable domain, remainder taken from reference TRBV9 and TRBJ2-2, is DSGVTQTPKHLITATGQRVTLRCSPRSGDLSVYWYQQSLDQGLQFLIQYYNGEERAKGNILERFSAQQFPDLHSELNLSSLELGDSALYFCASSVGPGELFFGEGSRLTVL.